This is a list of T cell receptor beta chains from one sample in a study of blood T cells in healthy people across ages. TCRdb recomputed calls from the 5' RACE reads with MiXCR, one row per CDR3 protein. This sample has approximately 690,000 distinct CDR3 sequences; 58% occur once, and the top ten carry 30% to 40%. Sequenced sample: blood. These receptors originate from a man aged 55 to 69 in good health. CDR3s include the opening cysteine and the closing phenylalanine or tryptophan. A D gene is named only where the DNA matches it firmly. Where a row states a size, it is once, few, many or the class of an expanded clone; other rows omit it.

d_call: .
v_call: TRBV7-9
clone_size: .
j_call: TRBJ1-5
cdr3_aa: CASSLATGPGYNQPQHF
cdr3_nt: TGTGCCAGCAGCTTAGCTACAGGGCCCGGATACAATCAGCCCCAGCATTTT

d_call: .
v_call: TRBV20-1
clone_size: .
j_call: TRBJ1-5
cdr3_aa: CSARLPTGINQPQHF
cdr3_nt: TGCAGTGCTAGGCTCCCGACAGGCATCAATCAGCCCCAGCATTTT

d_call: .
v_call: TRBV2
clone_size: .
j_call: TRBJ1-1
cdr3_aa: CAGAGVGTEAFF
cdr3_nt: TGTGCCGGAGCGGGGGTAGGGACTGAAGCTTTCTTT

d_call: .
v_call: TRBV24-1
clone_size: few
j_call: TRBJ2-1
cdr3_aa: CATSDLFSSDEQFF
cdr3_nt: TGTGCCACCAGTGATTTGTTTAGCAGCGATGAGCAGTTCTTC

d_call: .
v_call: TRBV6-6
clone_size: few
j_call: TRBJ2-7
cdr3_aa: CASSYSTPEVSEQYF
cdr3_nt: TGTGCCAGCAGTTACTCCACTCCCGAGGTTTCCGAGCAGTACTTC

d_call: TRBD1
v_call: TRBV7-2
clone_size: few
j_call: TRBJ2-3
cdr3_aa: CASSLEGAHTDTQYF
cdr3_nt: TGTGCCAGCAGCTTAGAGGGGGCTCACACAGATACGCAGTATTTT

d_call: .
v_call: TRBV4-2
clone_size: .
j_call: TRBJ1-2
cdr3_aa: CASSQYTGQLYGYTF
cdr3_nt: TGTGCCAGCAGCCAATACACAGGGCAACTCTATGGCTACACCTTC

d_call: TRBD1
v_call: TRBV7-2
clone_size: .
j_call: TRBJ2-3
cdr3_aa: CASSRQGQGTDTQYF
cdr3_nt: TGTGCCAGCAGTCGACAGGGCCAGGGGACAGATACGCAGTATTTT

d_call: TRBD1
v_call: TRBV6-5
clone_size: .
j_call: TRBJ2-5
cdr3_aa: CASSSGTGVQETQYF
cdr3_nt: TGTGCCAGCAGTTCCGGGACAGGGGTACAAGAGACCCAGTACTTC

d_call: TRBD1
v_call: TRBV7-2
clone_size: few
j_call: TRBJ2-5
cdr3_aa: CASSPDRGWETQYF
cdr3_nt: TGTGCCAGCAGCCCCGACAGGGGCTGGGAGACCCAGTACTTC

d_call: .
v_call: TRBV13
clone_size: .
j_call: TRBJ1-4
cdr3_aa: CASSSPRDLTNEKLFF
cdr3_nt: TGTGCCAGCAGCTCCCCCCGGGACTTAACCAATGAAAAACTGTTTTTT

d_call: TRBD2
v_call: TRBV7-2
clone_size: .
j_call: TRBJ2-3
cdr3_aa: CASSLVGGLGLAGNTDTQYF
cdr3_nt: TGTGCCAGCAGCTTAGTGGGGGGGTTGGGACTAGCGGGTAACACAGATACGCAGTATTTT

d_call: .
v_call: TRBV7-6
clone_size: many
j_call: TRBJ2-1
cdr3_aa: CASSFLTGDSYNEQFF
cdr3_nt: TGTGCCAGCAGCTTCTTAACCGGGGACTCCTACAATGAGCAGTTCTTC

d_call: .
v_call: TRBV12-3/TRBV12-4
clone_size: few
j_call: TRBJ2-3
cdr3_aa: CASSLAGGSDTQYF
cdr3_nt: TGTGCCAGCAGTTTAGCGGGGGGCTCAGATACGCAGTATTTT

d_call: .
v_call: TRBV29-1
clone_size: .
j_call: TRBJ1-1
cdr3_aa: CSVEVAGNTEAFF
cdr3_nt: TGCAGCGTTGAGGTGGCAGGCAACACTGAAGCTTTCTTT

d_call: .
v_call: TRBV7-9
clone_size: .
j_call: TRBJ1-4
cdr3_aa: CASSRTPNEKLFF
cdr3_nt: TGTGCCAGCAGCAGGACACCTAATGAAAAACTGTTTTTT

d_call: TRBD2
v_call: TRBV6-5
clone_size: .
j_call: TRBJ2-3
cdr3_aa: CASSYGTGLATSTDTQYF
cdr3_nt: TGTGCCAGCAGTTACGGAACCGGACTAGCGACTAGCACAGATACGCAGTATTTT

d_call: .
v_call: TRBV24-1
clone_size: .
j_call: TRBJ1-1
cdr3_aa: CATRGASGTEAFF
cdr3_nt: TGTGCCACCAGGGGGGCTTCGGGGACAGAAGCTTTCTTT

d_call: .
v_call: TRBV6-5
clone_size: .
j_call: TRBJ1-5
cdr3_aa: CASSSDYWGNQPQHF
cdr3_nt: TGTGCCAGCAGTTCCGATTACTGGGGCAATCAGCCCCAGCATTTT

d_call: TRBD2
v_call: TRBV7-2
clone_size: .
j_call: TRBJ2-2
cdr3_aa: CASSFYLTSVDTGELFF
cdr3_nt: TGTGCCAGCAGCTTCTACCTGACTAGCGTGGACACCGGGGAGCTGTTTTTT

d_call: TRBD2
v_call: TRBV12-3/TRBV12-4
clone_size: .
j_call: TRBJ2-5
cdr3_aa: CASSLGLAGLRETQYF
cdr3_nt: TGTGCCAGCAGCCTCGGACTAGCGGGGCTTAGGGAGACCCAGTACTTC

d_call: .
v_call: TRBV7-2
clone_size: few
j_call: TRBJ2-1
cdr3_aa: CASSLAAREQFF
cdr3_nt: TGTGCCAGCAGCTTAGCTGCGCGCGAGCAGTTCTTC

d_call: .
v_call: TRBV3-1
clone_size: .
j_call: TRBJ1-1
cdr3_aa: CASSQETMNTEAFF
cdr3_nt: TGTGCTAGCAGCCAAGAGACAATGAACACTGAAGCTTTCTTT

d_call: TRBD2
v_call: TRBV3-1
clone_size: .
j_call: TRBJ2-5
cdr3_aa: CASSQLRSGGGETQYF
cdr3_nt: TGTGCCAGCAGCCAATTACGGAGCGGGGGCGGAGAGACCCAGTACTTC

d_call: TRBD2
v_call: TRBV5-1
clone_size: many
j_call: TRBJ2-2
cdr3_aa: CASSRTSTSTGELFF
cdr3_nt: TGCGCCAGCAGCAGGACTAGTACCAGCACCGGGGAGCTGTTTTTT

d_call: TRBD1
v_call: TRBV29-1
clone_size: .
j_call: TRBJ2-2
cdr3_aa: CSVVPQGDTGELFF
cdr3_nt: TGCAGCGTTGTTCCCCAGGGGGACACCGGGGAGCTGTTTTTT

d_call: .
v_call: TRBV5-1
clone_size: .
j_call: TRBJ2-2
cdr3_aa: CASTDLQGIAGELFF
cdr3_nt: TGCGCCAGCACCGACCTCCAGGGGATCGCCGGGGAGCTATTTTTT

d_call: .
v_call: TRBV5-1
clone_size: .
j_call: TRBJ1-2
cdr3_aa: CASSLDGGYGYTF
cdr3_nt: TGCGCCAGCAGCTTGGACGGGGGATATGGCTACACCTTC

d_call: .
v_call: TRBV3-1
clone_size: .
j_call: TRBJ2-5
cdr3_aa: CASSPVQNQETQYF
cdr3_nt: TGTGCCAGCAGCCCTGTTCAAAACCAAGAGACCCAGTACTTC

d_call: TRBD2
v_call: TRBV13
clone_size: .
j_call: TRBJ2-1
cdr3_aa: CASSSLSGEQFF
cdr3_nt: TGTGCCAGCAGCTCACTTAGCGGGGAGCAGTTCTTC

d_call: .
v_call: TRBV6-5
clone_size: .
j_call: TRBJ1-5
cdr3_aa: CASSYSRAGVDQPQHF
cdr3_nt: TGTGCCAGCAGTTACTCGAGGGCAGGGGTTGATCAGCCCCAGCATTTT

d_call: TRBD2
v_call: TRBV25-1
clone_size: .
j_call: TRBJ2-1
cdr3_aa: CASSEFGQRGPNEQFF
cdr3_nt: TGTGCCAGCAGTGAATTCGGCCAGCGGGGGCCCAATGAGCAGTTCTTC

d_call: .
v_call: TRBV3-1
clone_size: .
j_call: TRBJ2-2
cdr3_aa: CASSQNSGTGELFF
cdr3_nt: TGTGCCAGCAGCCAGAATTCGGGCACCGGGGAGCTGTTTTTT

d_call: TRBD1
v_call: TRBV5-1
clone_size: .
j_call: TRBJ1-5
cdr3_aa: CASSLGTGSSNQPQHF
cdr3_nt: TGCGCCAGCAGCTTGGGGACAGGATCTAGCAATCAGCCCCAGCATTTT

d_call: .
v_call: TRBV9
clone_size: once
j_call: TRBJ2-2
cdr3_aa: CASSVLASNTGELFF
cdr3_nt: TGTGCCAGCAGCGTTCTAGCCTCGAACACCGGGGAGCTGTTTTTT

d_call: .
v_call: TRBV9
clone_size: .
j_call: TRBJ2-2
cdr3_aa: CASSWTNTGELFF
cdr3_nt: TGTGCCAGCAGCTGGACCAACACCGGGGAGCTGTTTTTT

d_call: .
v_call: TRBV5-1
clone_size: .
j_call: TRBJ2-7
cdr3_aa: CASSCGPSYEQYF
cdr3_nt: TGCGCCAGCAGCTGTGGACCCTCCTACGAGCAGTACTTC

d_call: .
v_call: TRBV5-1
clone_size: .
j_call: TRBJ2-3
cdr3_aa: CASRRAGTTRLTQYF
cdr3_nt: TGCGCCAGCAGACGCGCCGGGACCACACGATTAACGCAGTATTTT

d_call: .
v_call: TRBV7-2
clone_size: .
j_call: TRBJ2-3
cdr3_aa: CTPVPAGTDTQYF
cdr3_nt: TGCACCCCCGTCCCGGCAGGCACAGATACGCAGTATTTT

d_call: TRBD1
v_call: TRBV12-3/TRBV12-4
clone_size: few
j_call: TRBJ1-6
cdr3_aa: CASRFRTGESSPLHF
cdr3_nt: TGTGCCAGCAGATTTCGGACAGGAGAATCCTCACCCCTCCACTTT

d_call: .
v_call: TRBV5-5
clone_size: .
j_call: TRBJ2-1
cdr3_aa: CASSSRMGTPNEQFF
cdr3_nt: TGTGCCAGCAGCAGCCGAATGGGGACGCCCAATGAGCAGTTCTTC

d_call: TRBD2
v_call: TRBV7-8
clone_size: few
j_call: TRBJ2-1
cdr3_aa: CASSLGGTTGREQFF
cdr3_nt: TGTGCCAGCAGCTTGGGGGGGACTACAGGTCGTGAGCAGTTCTTC

d_call: TRBD1
v_call: TRBV29-1
clone_size: many
j_call: TRBJ2-7
cdr3_aa: CSVYTTGTYEQYF
cdr3_nt: TGCAGCGTTTATACGACAGGGACCTACGAGCAGTACTTC

d_call: TRBD1
v_call: TRBV12-3/TRBV12-4
clone_size: .
j_call: TRBJ2-1
cdr3_aa: CASSAWQGADEQFF
cdr3_nt: TGTGCCAGCAGCGCCTGGCAGGGGGCTGATGAGCAGTTCTTC

d_call: .
v_call: TRBV10-3
clone_size: .
j_call: TRBJ2-7
cdr3_aa: CAISQTGTYEQYF
cdr3_nt: TGTGCCATCAGCCAAACAGGGACCTACGAGCAGTACTTC